The clone carrying this T cell receptor beta chain appeared a few times. The record originates from a study of cytomegalovirus exposure and HLA in healthy donors. The PCR was carried out with 60 Vbeta primers and 13 Jbeta primers. Profiled with immunoSEQ multiplex PCR; TCRdb holds only in-frame clones, not every one. The table shows 150,000 or so clones, with roughly four fifths occurring only once. Sequencing was done on a sample of PBMCs. The clonotype comes from a man aged 50-60 years in good health and CMV-seropositive.

The chain's CDR3 is CASTSRENTEAFF. The CDR3 coding sequence is TGCGCCAGCACTTCCCGGGAAAATACTGAAGCTTTCTTT. V gene TRBV5-1 combines with J gene TRBJ1-1, with unresolved D. The CDR3 length is 13 residues. Per the germline V gene, CDR1 is SGHRS and CDR2 is YFSETQ. V lost 6 bases to trimming and J lost 5 bases, with 14 bases between them.